This T cell receptor beta chain is drawn from a study of blood T cell repertoires in COVID-19 (dated by TCRdb to the early 2020s). In the study overall: Samples covering the acute and convalescent phases of COVID-19 were provided by collaborators in the United States, Italy and Spain. The prospective study material was composed of cDNA or gDNA derived from T cells, B-cell-depleted T cells, or PBMCs. Deeply sampled blood TCRbeta repertoires from subjects exposed to, actively infected with, or recovered from COVID-19 were included in the dataset. A freely available public database, intended as a resource for researchers studying the immune response to SARS-CoV-2, is where the repertoires were released. The samples were drawn from two sources: the first 160 participants of the ongoing ImmuneRACE study, and 1,000 to 1,500 subjects contributed by 6 global collaborators. Sample metadata almost always included a de-identified subject ID, COVID-19 status, age in years and sex. Where available, HLA class I and class II types were obtained from metadata supplied by the sample provider rather than from assay-based typing. What the research found in general, with its limitations: The quantity of clinical and demographic metadata differed by source and by participant and was supplied without curation.

TCRbeta CDR3 regions were amplified from genomic DNA by means of the immunoSEQ Assay, a bias-controlled multiplex PCR. The study's processing was this. The number of nucleated cells in each sample was estimated by amplification of reference gene primers within the assay. Sequence reads were collapsed and filtered to measure the absolute abundance of every unique TCRbeta CDR3 rearrangement. Productive Simpson clonality was computed per sample as the square root of Simpson's diversity index over productive rearrangements. The clones in this table, taken by TCRdb from immuneACCESS, are in-frame only. Not every clone is retained; where verified, under half of the shortfall comes from an unresolved V gene, and the cause of the rest is unknown. Clone size and the V and J calls come from that table; the DNA yielded D and trimming. The table for this sample lists 200,000 to 250,000 clones; approximately 85% of them were counted only once. Approximately 9.6% of the sample is held by the ten biggest clonotypes.

Note on this clone: It lacks a known antigen. There are no base qualities to consult, and no much larger clone falls within one base.

Enrolling through a virtual design, the prospective study's participants ranged in age from roughly 18 to 100 years and lived across roughly 23 United States geographic areas. To assign participants to cohorts, the prospective study relied on clinical history that participants themselves reported in a screening survey and a study questionnaire. In the prospective study, mobile phlebotomists collected whole blood, serum and a nasopharyngeal or oropharyngeal swab from each participant. Prospective study participants could optionally give additional blood draws and questionnaires over a roughly 2-month period. Blood samples from the prospective study were shipped frozen or at room temperature prior to DNA extraction. The sequencing input was PBMCs or T cells enriched from blood (not recorded which). The origin of this receptor is a woman in her forties or fifties with acute COVID-19.

In nucleotides, the sequence is TGCGCCAGCAGCTCAGTACCCGGGACATTTTACACCATATATTTT. Its protein product is CASSSVPGTFYTIYF. The rearrangement joined TRBV5-1 to TRBJ1-3; perhaps TRBD1 is the D gene, with 6 bases matching. Relative to germline, V is 3 bases shorter and J is 8 bases shorter, with 18 bases between their ends. Sequences SGHRS (CDR1) and YFSETQ (CDR2) are obtained from the germline V gene. The cysteine opens and the phenylalanine closes a CDR3 of 15 amino acids. Just CDR3 DNA is preserved here, 45 bases in frame from base 1.